The next 26 T cell receptor beta chains were all read from a single sample in a study of blood T cell repertoires in COVID-19. Assay used: immunoSEQ multiplex PCR; TCRdb lists only in-frame clones, some missing. The table lists 60,000 to 65,000 clones, about 78% of them singletons. The sample comprised peripheral blood. These TCRs come from a woman aged 80 or older with acute or convalescent COVID-19.

The V and J genes are TRBV5-1 and TRBJ2-1, with 7 bases identical to TRBD1. The J segment lost 1 base and the V segment lost 3 bases, leaving 7 bases of the junction unmatched. The CDR3 is made up of 16 amino acids. CDR1 is SGHRS and CDR2 is YFSETQ in the germline V gene. For the CDR3, the DNA is TGCGCCAGCAGCTCCACAGGGGACCCGTCCTACAATGAGCAGTTCTTC. Its protein product is CASSSTGDPSYNEQFF.

The chain combines TRBV10-1 with TRBJ2-1, with unresolved D. The CDR3 sequence is 14 residues long. CDR1 and CDR2 (germline): WNHNN, SYGVQD (reference sequence). Trimming took 4 bases from V and 1 from J, leaving 8 bases between them. The CDR3 region has the DNA TGCGCCAGCAGTGGAGCCGGGTCCTACAATGAGCAGTTCTTC. Its translation: CASSGAGSYNEQFF.

For this clone: Other DNA sequences in this sample translate to the same CDR3. The J gene is TRBJ1-2, the V gene TRBV28, with TRBD1 identical over 10 bases. Trimming removed 5 bases from V and 2 bases from J; junction bases left unmatched: 5. Germline V gene lookup returns CDR1 MDHEN and CDR2 SYDVKM. The CDR3 runs 15 residues. The CDR3 here is CASSPGTGANYGYTF. The CDR3 bases are TGTGCCAGCAGTCCCGGGACAGGGGCAAACTATGGCTACACCTTC.

The J gene is TRBJ1-2, the V gene TRBV6-5, with D uncertain. V was pared by 6 bases and J by 0 bases, with 14 bases between. There are 15 residues in the CDR3. The V gene's germline CDR1 is MNHEY and CDR2 SVGAGI. The CDR3 sequence: CASSPGQAANYGYTF. CDR3 in DNA: TGTGCCAGCAGCCCCGGCCAGGCCGCTAACTATGGCTACACCTTC.

This rearrangement joins TRBV3-1 (or the pseudogene TRBV3-2) to TRBJ2-1, with 9 positions matching TRBD2. Germline CDR1 LGHDT, CDR2 YNNKEL (reference sequence). The CDR3 is 16 amino acids. With V trimmed by 2 bases and J by 8 bases, 10 bases remained unmatched. CDR3 in DNA: TGTGCCAGCAGCCAACCGGGGACTAGCAGGCCCCATGAGCAGTTCTTC. Its protein is CASSQPGTSRPHEQFF.

The chain joins TRBV7-9 to TRBJ2-1; 12 bases match TRBD2. The ends lost 5 bases at V and 8 bases at J; junction bases unmatched: 4. CDR1 is SEHNR and CDR2 is FQNEAQ in the germline V gene (reference sequence). This CDR3 contains 14 residues. As DNA, the CDR3 is TGTGCCAGCAGCCAGACTAGCGGGAGTTATGAGCAGTTCTTC. It codes for CASSQTSGSYEQFF.

The V gene is TRBV5-1, the J gene TRBJ1-3; 8 bases fit TRBD1. The ends lost 2 bases at V and 4 bases at J; junction bases unmatched: 5. The CDR3 totals 15 residues. Germline assignment: CDR1 SGHRS and CDR2 YFSETQ. The CDR3 DNA reads as TGCGCCAGCAGCTTACTGACAGGGGAAGGAAACACCATATATTTT. Translation: CASSLLTGEGNTIYF. Full variable domain (remainder filled in from reference TRBV5-1 and TRBJ1-3): KAGVTQTPRYLIKTRGQQVTLSCSPISGHRSVSWYQQTPGQGLQFLFEYFSETQRNKGNFPGRFSGRQFSNSRSEMNVSTLELGDSALYLCASSLLTGEGNTIYFGEGSWLTVV.

By frequency in the sample, this clone is medium-sized. The V and J genes are TRBV7-2 and TRBJ2-1, with 10 nucleotides matching TRBD1. This CDR3 is 14 amino acids long. Germline-derived CDR1 and CDR2 are SGHTA and FQGNSA. J was trimmed by 6 bases and V by 6 bases; bases with no gene match: 5. The CDR3 loop reads CASRRDRGGNEQFF. The DNA for the CDR3 is TGTGCCAGCAGACGGGACAGGGGTGGCAATGAGCAGTTCTTC.

A single count supports this clone. This chain connects TRBV2 to TRBJ1-5, with D uncertain. The CDR3 runs 16 residues. Trimming shortened V by 3 bases and J by 0 bases, and 12 bases separated the two germline ends. CDR1 SNHLY and CDR2 FYNNEI come from the germline V gene. The DNA of the CDR3 is TGTGCCAGCAGTGATCGCCCAACAGATAGCAATCAGCCCCAGCATTTT. This encodes CASSDRPTDSNQPQHF.

V is TRBV9 and J is TRBJ2-1; TRBD2 matches at 9 bases. Looked up from germline, CDR1 is SGDLS and CDR2 is YYNGEE. The CDR3 has 17 residues. V lost 0 bases to trimming and J lost 7 bases; unmatched junction nucleotides: 11. The CDR3 here is CASSVGNGTSLRNEQFF. For the CDR3, the DNA is TGTGCCAGCAGCGTAGGTAACGGGACTAGCTTGAGGAATGAGCAGTTCTTC.

V is TRBV6-5 and J is TRBJ2-3; D gene uncertain. The CDR3 covers 11 residues. Germline CDR1 is MNHEY and CDR2 is SVGAGI. In DNA form, the CDR3 reads TGTTTGGCCGGGAGCACAGATACGCAGTATTTT. It codes for CLAGSTDTQYF.

This sequence joins TRBV7-2 and TRBJ1-3; a possible D gene is TRBD1 (5 bases). This CDR3 comprises 17 residues. Germline-derived CDR1 and CDR2 are SGHTA and FQGNSA. Trimming took 5 bases from V and 2 from J, leaving 19 bases between them. The CDR3 region is CASSRSTGGVTGNTIYF. The CDR3, as DNA: TGTGCCAGCAGCAGATCTACAGGCGGGGTAACTGGAAACACCATATATTTT. Drawing the rest from reference TRBV7-2 and TRBJ1-3, the complete variable domain is GAGVSQSPSNKVTEKGKDVELRCDPISGHTALYWYRQSLGQGLEFLIYFQGNSAPDKSGLPSDRFSAERTGGSVSTLTIQRTQQEDSAVYLCASSRSTGGVTGNTIYFGEGSWLTVV.

The rearrangement uses TRBV13 and TRBJ2-2; 7 bases match TRBD2. The trim removed 5 bases at V and 8 bases at J, leaving 14 bases unmatched. The germline CDR1 and CDR2 sequences are PRHDT and FYEKMQ (reference sequence). This CDR3 is built from 16 residues. The CDR3 is CASSSQFQGGMGELFF. The DNA of the CDR3 is TGTGCCAGCAGCAGTCAATTTCAGGGAGGGATGGGGGAGCTGTTTTTT.

This chain links TRBV5-1 with TRBJ1-4; D possibly corresponds to TRBD1 (6 bases). This CDR3 has 14 residues. V was shortened by 3 bases and J by 8 bases, with 14 bases between the two germline ends. CDR1 is SGHRS, CDR2 YFSETQ, per germline. The CDR3 DNA reads TGCGCCAGCAGCTCGACAGGTCGAGGGGAAAAACTGTTTTTT. Translating it yields CASSSTGRGEKLFF.

This sequence joins TRBV21-1 and TRBJ2-5; the tabulated D call, TRBD1, remains unverified against the DNA. TRBV21-1 constitutes a pseudogene. The CDR3 length is 19 residues. CDR3 amino acids: CASSIRQGTPALNEETQYF. The CDR3 DNA reads TGTGCCAGCAGCATCCGACAGGGAACCCCCGCTTTGAACGAAGAGACCCAGTACTTC.

This chain connects TRBV5-1 to TRBJ2-7; TRBD2 aligns across 11 bases. The ends lost 3 bases at V and 6 bases at J; junction bases unmatched: 11. The CDR3 sequence is 16 residues long. Looked up from germline, CDR1 is SGHRS and CDR2 is YFSETQ. CDR3 coding DNA: TGCGCCAGCAGCTACACCTTAGCGGGAGGGCCGGGCGAGCAGTACTTC. Translated, it gives CASSYTLAGGPGEQYF.

The chain recombines TRBV19 with TRBJ2-1, with 11 nucleotides matching TRBD1. This CDR3 is built from 15 residues. Germline V gene lookup returns CDR1 LNHDA and CDR2 SQIVND (reference sequence). V lost 5 bases to trimming and J lost 3 bases; unmatched junction nucleotides: 3. The CDR3: CASSWGTGGYNEQFF. CDR3 in DNA: TGTGCCAGTAGTTGGGGGACAGGGGGCTACAATGAGCAGTTCTTC.

This chain connects TRBV2 to TRBJ2-3; D is possibly TRBD2 (5 bases). Germline V gene data show CDR1 as SNHLY and CDR2 as FYNNEI. This CDR3 region has 12 residues. V was clipped by 10 bases and J by 9 bases, with 17 bases between them. CDR3: CATLGNSGTQYF. DNA of the CDR3: TGTGCCACCCTCGGAAATTCGGGAACGCAGTATTTT.

The V call is TRBV6-5, the J call TRBJ2-7, with TRBD2 as a possible D gene (5 bases). The V gene's germline CDR1 is MNHEY and CDR2 SVGAGI. V gave up 7 bases and J gave up 4 bases, with 8 bases separating them. This CDR3 is 11 amino acids long. The CDR3 DNA reads TGTGCCAGCATAAGGAGGTACGAGCAGTACTTC. The encoded protein is CASIRRYEQYF.

The V and J genes are TRBV29-1 and TRBJ2-5; 7 nucleotides agree with TRBD1. CDR1 is SQVTM and CDR2 is ANQGSEA in the germline V gene. V shed 1 base and J 5 bases; nucleotides not matched to a gene: 7. This CDR3 contains 14 residues. CDR3 DNA sequence: TGCAGCGTTGAAGGGGCAGGGGGATTGGAGACCCAGTACTTC. Protein sequence: CSVEGAGGLETQYF.

The chain links TRBV5-1 to TRBJ2-3, with 7 bases identical to TRBD1. The CDR3 contains 14 residues. Germline-derived CDR1 and CDR2 are SGHRS and YFSETQ. Trimming cost V 4 bases and J 0 bases; bases outside gene matches: 2. The CDR3 is CASSLGQSTDTQYF. The CDR3 bases are TGCGCCAGCAGCCTGGGACAGAGCACAGATACGCAGTATTTT.

This clone occurred once. The chain recombines TRBV28 with TRBJ1-2; D not resolved. V was shortened by 5 bases and J by 1 base, with 17 bases between the two germline ends. From germline, CDR1 is MDHEN and CDR2 SYDVKM. The CDR3 has 16 residues. CDR3 protein: CASSPPSAGYNYGYTF. In DNA, the CDR3 is TGTGCCAGCAGTCCCCCCTCAGCAGGCTATAACTATGGCTACACCTTC.

This clone was seen only a few times. The genes are TRBV19 and TRBJ2-7, with D possibly matching TRBD2 (6 bases). Trimming took off 5 bases at V and 3 bases at J, with 20 bases between the two ends. The CDR3 has 16 residues. Per germline, CDR1 LNHDA and CDR2 SQIVND (reference sequence). The CDR3 sequence: CASSPRPTAGSYEQYF. The CDR3, as DNA: TGTGCCAGTAGTCCCCGACCTACCGCGGGAAGCTACGAGCAGTACTTC.

In its sample, this clone was seen once. V gene TRBV28 combines with J gene TRBJ2-3; the D gene is possibly TRBD2 (5 bases). The CDR3 spans 16 residues. Germline assignment: CDR1 MDHEN and CDR2 SYDVKM. Deletions cut 5 bases from V and 2 bases from J, with 17 bases between. The CDR3 sequence: CASSRSEVRVTDTQYF. The CDR3 region has the DNA TGTGCCAGCAGTAGGTCGGAGGTTCGAGTCACAGATACGCAGTATTTT.

The J gene is TRBJ1-1, the V gene TRBV5-1; TRBD1 matches at 11 bases. The CDR3 spans 14 residues. The junction had 2 bases not matched to a gene; V was cut back by 3 bases and J by 4 bases. Germline CDR1 is SGHRS and CDR2 is YFSETQ. DNA for the CDR3: TGCGCCAGCAGCTGGGGGACAGGGGGCACTGAAGCTTTCTTT. Translated: CASSWGTGGTEAFF.

The chain carries TRBV11-2 and TRBJ2-1, with 13 bases matching TRBD2. Germline loops: CDR1 SGHAT, CDR2 FQNNGV. Unmatched junction bases numbered 16, after V lost 5 bases and J lost 9 bases. The CDR3 is made up of 18 amino acids. CDR3: CASSPRTSGSLPYGEQFF. The CDR3 nucleotides are TGTGCCAGCAGCCCCCGGACTAGCGGGAGTTTGCCTTATGGTGAGCAGTTCTTC.